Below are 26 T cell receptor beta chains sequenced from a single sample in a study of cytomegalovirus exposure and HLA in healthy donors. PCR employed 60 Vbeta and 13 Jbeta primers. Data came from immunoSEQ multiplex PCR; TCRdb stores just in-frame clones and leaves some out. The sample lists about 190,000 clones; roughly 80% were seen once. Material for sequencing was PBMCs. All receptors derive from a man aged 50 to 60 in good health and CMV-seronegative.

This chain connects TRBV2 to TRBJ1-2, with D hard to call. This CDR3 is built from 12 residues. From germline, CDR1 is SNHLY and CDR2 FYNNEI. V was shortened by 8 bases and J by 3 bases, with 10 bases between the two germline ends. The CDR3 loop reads CASGREDYGYTF. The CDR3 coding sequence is TGTGCCAGCGGCCGGGAGGACTATGGCTACACCTTC. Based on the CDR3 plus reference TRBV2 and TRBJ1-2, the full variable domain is EPEVTQTPSHQVTQMGQEVILRCVPISNHLYFYWYRQILGQKVEFLVSFYNNEISEKSEIFDDQFSVERPDGSNFTLKIRSTKLEDSAMYFCASGREDYGYTFGSGTRLTVV.

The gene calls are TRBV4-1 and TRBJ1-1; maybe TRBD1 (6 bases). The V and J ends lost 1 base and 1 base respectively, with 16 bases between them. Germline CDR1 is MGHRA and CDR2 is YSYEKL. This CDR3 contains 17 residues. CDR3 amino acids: CASSQVWGGGKNTEAFF. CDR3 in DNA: TGCGCCAGCAGCCAAGTTTGGGGTGGGGGCAAGAACACTGAAGCTTTCTTT.

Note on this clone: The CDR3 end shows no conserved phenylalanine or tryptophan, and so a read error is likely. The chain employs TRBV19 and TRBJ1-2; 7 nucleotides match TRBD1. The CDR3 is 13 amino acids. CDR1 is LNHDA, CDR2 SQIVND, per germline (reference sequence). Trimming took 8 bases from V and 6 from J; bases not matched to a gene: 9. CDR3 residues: CASGHGQGDGYTL. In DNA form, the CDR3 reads TGTGCCAGTGGACACGGTCAGGGGGATGGCTACACCCTC.

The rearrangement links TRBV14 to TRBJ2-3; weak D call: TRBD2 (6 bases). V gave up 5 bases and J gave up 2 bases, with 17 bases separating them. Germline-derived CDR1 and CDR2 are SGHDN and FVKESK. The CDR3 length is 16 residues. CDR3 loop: CASSSLNSGSTDTQYF. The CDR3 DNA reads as TGTGCCAGCAGCTCACTCAATAGCGGATCCACAGATACGCAGTATTTT.

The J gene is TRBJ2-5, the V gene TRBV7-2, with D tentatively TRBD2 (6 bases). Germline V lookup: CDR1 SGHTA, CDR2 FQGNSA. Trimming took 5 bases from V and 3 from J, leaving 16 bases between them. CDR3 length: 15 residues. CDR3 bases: TGTGCCAGCAGCCTATCCGGCCTAGCGAAAGAGACCCAGTACTTC. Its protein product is CASSLSGLAKETQYF.

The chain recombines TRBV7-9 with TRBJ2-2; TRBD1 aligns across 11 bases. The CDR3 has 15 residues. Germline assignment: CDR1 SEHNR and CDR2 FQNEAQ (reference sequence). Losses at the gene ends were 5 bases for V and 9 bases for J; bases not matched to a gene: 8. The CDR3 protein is CASSLGTGGDRELFF. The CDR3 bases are TGTGCCAGCAGCCTCGGGACAGGGGGGGATCGGGAGCTGTTTTTT.

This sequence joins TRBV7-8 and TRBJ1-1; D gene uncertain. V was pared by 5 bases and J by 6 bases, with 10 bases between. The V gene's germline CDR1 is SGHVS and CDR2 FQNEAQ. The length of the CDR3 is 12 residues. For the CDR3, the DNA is TGTGCCAGCAGCACTAGGGTGTCTGAAGCTTTCTTT. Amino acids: CASSTRVSEAFF.

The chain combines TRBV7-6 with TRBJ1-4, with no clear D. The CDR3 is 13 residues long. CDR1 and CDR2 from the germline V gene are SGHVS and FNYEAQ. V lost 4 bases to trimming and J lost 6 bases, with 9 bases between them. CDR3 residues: CASSYLLDEKLFF. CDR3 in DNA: TGTGCCAGCAGCTACTTGCTCGATGAAAAACTGTTTTTT.

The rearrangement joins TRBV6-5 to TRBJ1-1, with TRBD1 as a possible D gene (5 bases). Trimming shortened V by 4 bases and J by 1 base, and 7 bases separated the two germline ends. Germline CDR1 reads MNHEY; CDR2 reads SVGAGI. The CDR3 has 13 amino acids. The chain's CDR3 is CASSLTGNTEAFF. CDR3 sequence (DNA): TGTGCCAGCAGTTTAACAGGGAACACTGAAGCTTTCTTT.

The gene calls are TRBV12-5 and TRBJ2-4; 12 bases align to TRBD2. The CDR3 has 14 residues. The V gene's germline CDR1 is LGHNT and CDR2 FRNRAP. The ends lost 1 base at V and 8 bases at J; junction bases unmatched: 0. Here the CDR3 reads CASGLGLAGDIQYF. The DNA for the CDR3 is TGTGCTAGTGGTTTGGGACTAGCGGGGGACATTCAGTACTTC.

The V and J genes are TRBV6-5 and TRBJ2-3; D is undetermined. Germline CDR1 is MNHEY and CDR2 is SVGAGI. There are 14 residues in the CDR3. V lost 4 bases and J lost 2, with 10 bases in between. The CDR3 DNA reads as TGTGCCAGCAGTTCCCGGGTGGCCACAGATACGCAGTATTTT. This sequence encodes CASSSRVATDTQYF.

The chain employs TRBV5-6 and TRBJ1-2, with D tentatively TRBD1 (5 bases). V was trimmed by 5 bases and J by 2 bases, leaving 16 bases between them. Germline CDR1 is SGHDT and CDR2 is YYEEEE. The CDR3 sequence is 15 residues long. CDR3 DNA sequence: TGTGCCAGCAGGGAGATGGGGCGCCTAAACTATGGCTACACCTTC. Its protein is CASREMGRLNYGYTF. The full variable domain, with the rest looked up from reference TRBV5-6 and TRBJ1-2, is DAGVTQSPTHLIKTRGQQVTLRCSPKSGHDTVSWYQQALGQGPQFIFQYYEEEERQRGNFPDRFSGHQFPNYSSELNVNALLLGDSALYLCASREMGRLNYGYTFGSGTRLTVV.

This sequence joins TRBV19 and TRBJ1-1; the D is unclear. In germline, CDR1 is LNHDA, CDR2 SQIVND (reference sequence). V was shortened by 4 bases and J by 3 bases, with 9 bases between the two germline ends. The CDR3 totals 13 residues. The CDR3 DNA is TGTGCCAGTAGTACCAGGCTGGACACTGAAGCTTTCTTT. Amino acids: CASSTRLDTEAFF.

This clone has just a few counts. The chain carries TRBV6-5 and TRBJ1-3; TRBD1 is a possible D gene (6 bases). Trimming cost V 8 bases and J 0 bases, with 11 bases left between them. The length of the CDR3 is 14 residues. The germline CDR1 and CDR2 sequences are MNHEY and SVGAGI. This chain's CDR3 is CASREGHSGNTIYF. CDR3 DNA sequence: TGTGCCAGCCGGGAGGGACACTCTGGAAACACCATATATTTT.

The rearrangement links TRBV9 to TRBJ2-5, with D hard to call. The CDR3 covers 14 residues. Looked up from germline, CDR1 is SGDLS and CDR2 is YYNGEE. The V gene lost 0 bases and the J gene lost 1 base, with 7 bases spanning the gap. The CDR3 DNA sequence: TGTGCCAGCAGCGTAGGGAGCCTCCAAGAGACCCAGTACTTC. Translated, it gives CASSVGSLQETQYF.

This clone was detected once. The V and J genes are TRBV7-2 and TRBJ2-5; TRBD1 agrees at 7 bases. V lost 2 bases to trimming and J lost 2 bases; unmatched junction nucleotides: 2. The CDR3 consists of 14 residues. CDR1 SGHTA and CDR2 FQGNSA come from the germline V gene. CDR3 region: CASSLIRGQETQYF. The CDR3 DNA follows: TGTGCCAGCAGCTTAATCAGGGGGCAAGAGACCCAGTACTTC.

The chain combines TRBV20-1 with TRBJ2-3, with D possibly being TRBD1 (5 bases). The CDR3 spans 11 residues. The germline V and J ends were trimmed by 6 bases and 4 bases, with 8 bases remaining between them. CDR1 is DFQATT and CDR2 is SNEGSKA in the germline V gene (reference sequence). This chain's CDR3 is CSASRADTQYF. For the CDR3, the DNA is TGCAGTGCCTCCAGGGCAGATACGCAGTATTTT.

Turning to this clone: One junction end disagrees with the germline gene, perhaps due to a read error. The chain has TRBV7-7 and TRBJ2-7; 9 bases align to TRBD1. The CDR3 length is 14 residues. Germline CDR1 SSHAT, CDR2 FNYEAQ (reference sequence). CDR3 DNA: TGTGCTAGCAGCCCCGGGACAGGGACCTACGAGCAGTACTTC. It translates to CASSPGTGTYEQYF.

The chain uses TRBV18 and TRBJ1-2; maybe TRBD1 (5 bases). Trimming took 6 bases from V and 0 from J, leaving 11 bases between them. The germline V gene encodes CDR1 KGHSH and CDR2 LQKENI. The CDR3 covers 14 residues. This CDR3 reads CASSRQNPNYGYTF. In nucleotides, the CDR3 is TGTGCCAGCTCGCGACAGAATCCTAACTATGGCTACACCTTC.

CDR3 in DNA: TGTGCCAGCAGTCCCCCAGGGACAGTCACAGATACGCAGTATTTT. It codes for CASSPPGTVTDTQYF. The V gene is TRBV6-5, the J gene TRBJ2-3; 7 bases fit TRBD1. CDR1 and CDR2 (germline): MNHEY, SVGAGI. This CDR3 has 15 residues. With V trimmed by 5 bases and J by 2 bases, 7 bases remained unmatched.

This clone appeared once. In nucleotides, the CDR3 is TGTGCCAGCAGTTACGCTGACAAGTACTACGAGCAGTACTTC. Encoded protein: CASSYADKYYEQYF. V and J are TRBV6-5 and TRBJ2-7; the D is unclear. Germline lookup yields CDR1 MNHEY and CDR2 SVGAGI. CDR3 length: 14 amino acids. Trimming shortened V by 2 bases and J by 3 bases, and 11 bases separated the two germline ends.

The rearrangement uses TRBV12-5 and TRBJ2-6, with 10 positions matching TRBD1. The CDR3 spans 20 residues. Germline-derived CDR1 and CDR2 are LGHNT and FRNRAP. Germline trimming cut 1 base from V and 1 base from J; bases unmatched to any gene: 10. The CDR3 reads CASGLARSGTGASGANVLTF. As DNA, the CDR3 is TGTGCTAGTGGTTTGGCTCGATCCGGGACAGGGGCTTCTGGGGCCAACGTCCTGACTTTC.

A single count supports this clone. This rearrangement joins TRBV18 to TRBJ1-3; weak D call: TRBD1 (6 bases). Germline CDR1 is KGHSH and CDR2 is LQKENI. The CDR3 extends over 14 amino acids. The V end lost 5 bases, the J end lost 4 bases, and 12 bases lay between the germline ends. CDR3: CASSLTGPGNTIYF. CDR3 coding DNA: TGTGCCAGCTCATTGACAGGTCCCGGAAACACCATATATTTT.

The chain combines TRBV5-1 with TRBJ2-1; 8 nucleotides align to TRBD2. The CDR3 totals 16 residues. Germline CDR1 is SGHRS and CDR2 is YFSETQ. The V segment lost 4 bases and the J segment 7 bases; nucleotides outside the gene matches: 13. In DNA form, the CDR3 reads TGCGCCAGCAGCCTTAGCGGTGAGCGGGGGAGGAATGAGCAGTTCTTC. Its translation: CASSLSGERGRNEQFF.

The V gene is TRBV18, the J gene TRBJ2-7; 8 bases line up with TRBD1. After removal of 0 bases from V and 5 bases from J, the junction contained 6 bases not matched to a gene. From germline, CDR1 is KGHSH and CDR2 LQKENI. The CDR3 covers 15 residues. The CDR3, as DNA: TGTGCCAGCTCACCACCGTGGACAGGGACCAACGAGCAGTACTTC. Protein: CASSPPWTGTNEQYF.

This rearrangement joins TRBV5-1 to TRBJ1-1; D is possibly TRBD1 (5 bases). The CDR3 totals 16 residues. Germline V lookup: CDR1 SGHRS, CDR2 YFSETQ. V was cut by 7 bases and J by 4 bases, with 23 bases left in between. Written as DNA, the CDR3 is TGCGCCAGCTGTCTTTTTACCCAGGCTCAGGGCACTGAAGCTTTCTTT. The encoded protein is CASCLFTQAQGTEAFF.